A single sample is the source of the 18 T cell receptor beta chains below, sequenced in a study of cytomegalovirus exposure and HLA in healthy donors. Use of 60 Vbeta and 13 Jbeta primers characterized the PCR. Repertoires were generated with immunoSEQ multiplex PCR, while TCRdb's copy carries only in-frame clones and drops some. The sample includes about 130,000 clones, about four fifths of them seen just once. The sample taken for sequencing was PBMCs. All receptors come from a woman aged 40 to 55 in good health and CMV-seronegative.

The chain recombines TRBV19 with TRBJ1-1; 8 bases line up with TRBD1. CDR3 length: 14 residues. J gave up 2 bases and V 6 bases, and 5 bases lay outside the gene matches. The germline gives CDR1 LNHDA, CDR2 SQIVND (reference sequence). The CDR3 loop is CASRGQGFNTEAFF. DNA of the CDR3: TGTGCCAGTAGAGGACAGGGTTTTAACACTGAAGCTTTCTTT.

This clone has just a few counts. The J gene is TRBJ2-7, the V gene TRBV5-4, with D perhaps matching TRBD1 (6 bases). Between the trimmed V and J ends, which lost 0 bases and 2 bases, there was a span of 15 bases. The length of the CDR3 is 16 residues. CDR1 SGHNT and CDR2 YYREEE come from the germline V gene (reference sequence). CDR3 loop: CASSLGQGLLAYEQYF. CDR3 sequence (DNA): TGTGCCAGCAGCTTGGGGCAGGGGCTCTTGGCCTACGAGCAGTACTTC.

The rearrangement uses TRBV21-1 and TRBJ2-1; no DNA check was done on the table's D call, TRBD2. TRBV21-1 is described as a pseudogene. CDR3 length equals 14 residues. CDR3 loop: CASSKGTSKDEQFF. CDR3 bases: TGTGCCAGCAGCAAAGGGACTAGCAAAGATGAGCAGTTCTTC.

CDR3 residues: CASSAQGDNEKLFF. The DNA of the CDR3 is TGTGCCAGCAGCGCGCAGGGGGATAATGAAAAACTGTTTTTT. The chain carries TRBV9 and TRBJ1-4; 7 bases are a match to TRBD1. CDR1 and CDR2 from the germline V gene are SGDLS and YYNGEE. The CDR3 is made up of 14 amino acids. V trimming: 3 bases; J trimming: 4 bases; junction bases outside the gene matches: 3.

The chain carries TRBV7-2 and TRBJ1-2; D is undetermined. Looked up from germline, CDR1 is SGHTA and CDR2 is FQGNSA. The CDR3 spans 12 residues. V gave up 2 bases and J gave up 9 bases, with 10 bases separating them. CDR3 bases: TGTGCCAGCAGCTTAAGTCTGGAGAGCTACACCTTC. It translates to CASSLSLESYTF.

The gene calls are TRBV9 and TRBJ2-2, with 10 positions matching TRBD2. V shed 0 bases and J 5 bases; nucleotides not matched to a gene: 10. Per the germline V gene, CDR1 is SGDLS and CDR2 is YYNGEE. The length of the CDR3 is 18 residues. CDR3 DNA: TGTGCCAGCAGCGTAGCAGCGGGAGGGCAGGTTAGGACCGGGGAGCTGTTTTTT. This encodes CASSVAAGGQVRTGELFF.

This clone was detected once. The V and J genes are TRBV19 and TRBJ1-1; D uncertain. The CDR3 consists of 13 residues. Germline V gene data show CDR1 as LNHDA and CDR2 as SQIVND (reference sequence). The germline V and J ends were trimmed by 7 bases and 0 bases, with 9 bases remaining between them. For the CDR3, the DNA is TGTGCCAGTACTTCAGTAATGAACACTGAAGCTTTCTTT. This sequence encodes CASTSVMNTEAFF.

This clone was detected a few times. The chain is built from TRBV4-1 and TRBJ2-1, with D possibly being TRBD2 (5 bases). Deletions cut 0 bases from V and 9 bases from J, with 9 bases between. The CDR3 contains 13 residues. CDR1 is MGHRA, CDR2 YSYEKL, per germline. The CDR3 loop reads CASSQDVGSEQFF. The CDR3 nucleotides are TGCGCCAGCAGCCAAGATGTGGGGAGTGAGCAGTTCTTC.

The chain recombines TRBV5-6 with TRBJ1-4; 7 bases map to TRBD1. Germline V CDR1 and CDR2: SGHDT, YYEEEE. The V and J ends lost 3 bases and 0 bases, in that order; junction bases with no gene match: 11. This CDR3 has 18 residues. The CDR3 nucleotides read TGTGCCAGCAGCTCTGCGACAGGGTTTAATCCAACTAATGAAAAACTGTTTTTT. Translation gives CASSSATGFNPTNEKLFF.

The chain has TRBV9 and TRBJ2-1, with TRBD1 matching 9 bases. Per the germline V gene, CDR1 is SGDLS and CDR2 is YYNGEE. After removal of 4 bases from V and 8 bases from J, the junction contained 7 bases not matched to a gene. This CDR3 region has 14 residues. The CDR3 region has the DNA TGTGCCAGCAGCCCGGGACAGGGTGGGTATGAGCAGTTCTTC. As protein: CASSPGQGGYEQFF.

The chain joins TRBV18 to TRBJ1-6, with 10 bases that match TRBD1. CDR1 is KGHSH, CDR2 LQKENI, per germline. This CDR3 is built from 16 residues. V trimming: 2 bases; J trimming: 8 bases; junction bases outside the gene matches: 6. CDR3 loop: CASSPGGQGSYSPLHF. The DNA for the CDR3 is TGTGCCAGCTCACCAGGGGGACAGGGGTCATATTCACCCCTCCACTTT.

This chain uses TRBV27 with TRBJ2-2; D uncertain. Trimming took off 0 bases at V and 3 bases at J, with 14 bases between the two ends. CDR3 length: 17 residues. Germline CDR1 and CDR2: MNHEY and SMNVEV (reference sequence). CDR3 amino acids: CASSLSHRGADTGELFF. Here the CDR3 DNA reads TGTGCCAGCAGTTTATCCCACCGCGGCGCGGACACCGGGGAGCTGTTTTTT.

DNA of the CDR3: TGCGCCAGCAGCCAGGACAGGGGAGCCTATGGCTACACCTTC. It codes for CASSQDRGAYGYTF. The chain combines TRBV4-3 with TRBJ1-2; 9 nucleotides align to TRBD1. In germline, CDR1 is LGHNA, CDR2 YSLEER. This CDR3 has 14 amino acids. The ends lost 3 bases at V and 4 bases at J; junction bases unmatched: 3.

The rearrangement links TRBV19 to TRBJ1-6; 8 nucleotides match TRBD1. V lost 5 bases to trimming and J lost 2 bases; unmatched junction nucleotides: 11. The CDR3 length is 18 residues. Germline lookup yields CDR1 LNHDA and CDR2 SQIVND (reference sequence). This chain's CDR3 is CASSSPPGGRPYNSPLHF. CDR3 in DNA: TGTGCCAGTAGTTCCCCTCCAGGGGGCCGTCCCTATAATTCACCCCTCCACTTT.

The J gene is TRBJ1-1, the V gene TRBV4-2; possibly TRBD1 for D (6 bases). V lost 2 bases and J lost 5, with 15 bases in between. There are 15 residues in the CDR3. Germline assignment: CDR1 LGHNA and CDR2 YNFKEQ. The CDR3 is CASSQRDRIGTEAFF. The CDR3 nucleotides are TGTGCCAGCAGCCAAAGAGACAGGATCGGGACTGAAGCTTTCTTT.

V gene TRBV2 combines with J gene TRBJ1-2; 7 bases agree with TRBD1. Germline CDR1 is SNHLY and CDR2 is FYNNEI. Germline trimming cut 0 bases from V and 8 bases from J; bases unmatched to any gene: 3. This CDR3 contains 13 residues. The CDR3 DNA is TGTGCCAGCAGTGAAGCGGGACAGTTCGGCTACACCTTC. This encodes CASSEAGQFGYTF.

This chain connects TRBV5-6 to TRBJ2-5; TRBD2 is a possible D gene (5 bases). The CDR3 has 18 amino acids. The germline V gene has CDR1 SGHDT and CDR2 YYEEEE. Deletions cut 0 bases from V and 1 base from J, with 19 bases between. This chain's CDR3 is CASSLGRGLFVSQETQYF. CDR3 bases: TGTGCCAGCAGCTTGGGAAGAGGGCTTTTCGTCTCCCAAGAGACCCAGTACTTC.

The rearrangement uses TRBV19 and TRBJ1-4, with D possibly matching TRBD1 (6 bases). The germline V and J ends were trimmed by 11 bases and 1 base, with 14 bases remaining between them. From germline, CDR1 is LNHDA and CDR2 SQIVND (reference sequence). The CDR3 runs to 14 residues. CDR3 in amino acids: CAWNRDLTNEKLFF. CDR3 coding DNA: TGTGCCTGGAACAGGGATTTAACTAATGAAAAACTGTTTTTT.